The source of this T cell receptor (beta chain) is a study of blood T cell repertoires in COVID-19. TCRdb keeps only in-frame clones here, not all; method: immunoSEQ multiplex PCR. The sample consists of 55,000 to 75,000 clones, 80% of them appearing once. The CDR3 totals 17 residues. Trimming cost V 5 bases and J 0 bases; bases outside gene matches: 5. The V gene's germline CDR1 is MDHEN and CDR2 SYDVKM. This receptor was obtained from a man between 65 and 85 years old who had recovered from COVID-19. The rearrangement uses TRBV28 and TRBJ2-3; 13 bases map to TRBD2. The specimen was peripheral blood. CDR3 sequence reads: CASSVTSGGTSTDTQYF. For the CDR3, the DNA is TGTGCCAGCAGTGTGACTAGCGGGGGGACCAGCACAGATACGCAGTATTTT.